These 10 T cell receptor beta chains were all obtained from the same sample, sequenced in a study of beta chain features in type 1 diabetes. Expressed TCRB transcripts were sequenced after all isolated RNA was converted to cDNA. Clones were read by immunoSEQ multiplex PCR, and TCRdb kept only the in-frame ones, dropping some. The sample lists about 220,000 clones; roughly 10% were seen once. The sequenced sample was central memory CD4+ T cells from blood. The receptors come from a man younger than 35 in good health.

V and J are TRBV2 and TRBJ2-5; D may be TRBD2 (6 bases). Gene TRBJ2-7 matches the end of the DNA better, so the J call may be wrong. The CDR3 is 15 residues long. CDR1 is SNHLY, CDR2 FYNNEI, per germline. The CDR3 region has the DNA TGTGCCAGCAGTGAAGTCGGAGGGAAGTCCTACGAGCAGTACTTC. This encodes CASSEVGGKSYEQYF.

This clone was counted only a few times. The chain joins TRBV7-9 to TRBJ2-1; perhaps TRBD2 as D (7 bases). Germline V CDR1 and CDR2: SEHNR, FQNEAQ (reference sequence). This CDR3 region has 17 residues. With 5 bases removed from V and 6 bases from J, the gap between germline ends came to 23 bases. The CDR3 DNA reads TGTGCCAGCAGCCCCCAGCCGGGGCGGGGGCACAGCAATGAGCAGTTCTTC. Amino acids: CASSPQPGRGHSNEQFF.

This clone was recorded a few times. This sequence joins TRBV29-1 and TRBJ1-1, with 7 bases aligning to TRBD1. CDR3 length: 13 residues. V shed 4 bases and J 10 bases; nucleotides not matched to a gene: 12. Looked up from germline, CDR1 is SQVTM and CDR2 is ANQGSEA. CDR3 amino acids: CSVASQGGLTAFF. CDR3 sequence (DNA): TGCAGCGTTGCGAGTCAGGGGGGCCTGACAGCTTTCTTT.

The V call is TRBV13, the J call TRBJ2-7; D remains unclear. The germline gives CDR1 PRHDT, CDR2 FYEKMQ (reference sequence). V lost 5 bases and J 3 bases, leaving 14 bases between the germline ends. This CDR3 comprises 14 residues. In nucleotides, the CDR3 is TGTGCCAGCAGCATGAATCTTGCAGGCTACGAGCAGTACTTC. Translated: CASSMNLAGYEQYF.

This clone was seen a handful of times. The V call is TRBV9, the J call TRBJ2-7; 10 nucleotides match TRBD2. V lost 0 bases and J lost 6; bases outside the gene matches: 6. CDR1 and CDR2 from the germline V gene are SGDLS and YYNGEE. The CDR3 has 15 residues. CDR3 sequence (DNA): TGTGCCAGCAGCGTAGACCCTAGCGGGAGTCGCGAGCAGTACTTC. It specifies CASSVDPSGSREQYF.

This clone came up many times. The rearrangement links TRBV9 to TRBJ2-1; D is possibly TRBD1 (5 bases). V dropped 1 base and J dropped 8 bases, with 10 bases sitting between them. Germline V CDR1 and CDR2: SGDLS, YYNGEE. This CDR3 comprises 13 residues. The DNA of the CDR3 is TGTGCCAGCAGCGTATTTTCAGGGCATGAGCAGTTCTTC. It is translated as CASSVFSGHEQFF.

This clone was picked up a small number of times. Relative to the germline gene, one junction end is altered; a read error may explain this. The identical CDR3 is also encoded by other nucleotide sequences in the sample. The CDR3 sequence: CASSSTGGSYNEQFF. The CDR3 DNA reads TGTGCCAGCAGCTCGACAGGGGGCTCCTACAATGAGCAGTTCTTC. This chain links TRBV5-1 with TRBJ2-1, with 9 bases aligning to TRBD1. CDR3 size: 15 residues. Germline assignment: CDR1 SGHRS and CDR2 YFSETQ.

The V call is TRBV30, the J call TRBJ2-2, with 9 bases matching TRBD2. J was trimmed by 0 bases and V by 4 bases; bases with no gene match: 9. This CDR3 is 17 amino acids long. The germline gives CDR1 GTSNPN, CDR2 SVGIG (reference sequence). The CDR3 region is CAWTISSSGTNTGELFF. The CDR3 DNA is TGTGCCTGGACTATTTCCTCTAGCGGGACGAACACCGGGGAGCTGTTTTTT.

This clone was seen only a few times. Just one base apart from a much larger clone, this may be a read error. This sequence joins TRBV5-5 and TRBJ2-3; D not certain. This CDR3 comprises 12 residues. From germline, CDR1 is SGHKS and CDR2 YYEKEE (reference sequence). Trimming took off 2 bases at V and 1 base at J, with 2 bases between the two ends. In nucleotides, the CDR3 is TGTGCCAGCAGCTTACGCACAGATACGCAGTATTTT. Its translation: CASSLRTDTQYF.

This clone was recorded a few times. This chain joins TRBV4-2 and TRBJ2-3; 9 bases agree with TRBD2. The trim removed 0 bases at V and 1 base at J, leaving 5 bases unmatched. Germline V lookup: CDR1 LGHNA, CDR2 YNFKEQ. The CDR3 covers 17 residues. The CDR3, as DNA: TGTGCCAGCAGCCAAGATGTAGCTAGCGGGGGCACAGATACGCAGTATTTT. It yields the protein CASSQDVASGGTDTQYF.